The clone carrying this T cell receptor beta chain was recorded many times. The antigen is not known. The data belong to a study of T cells after yellow fever vaccination. At the level of the study: Preparation used SMART-Seq v4 Ultra Low Input for the low-cell-number fractions. The study, taken as a whole, reports: Although the secondary response was weaker, it peaked faster, at day 5 versus 15. Of the clonotypes, a small share occurred in both CD4 and CD8 compartments. There was a possibility that FACS-sorted repertoires contained abundant clonotypes contaminating from the bulk population.

TCRdb called the 5' RACE reads again in MiXCR, with one record for every CDR3 protein. The data show roughly 120,000 distinct CDR3 sequences, roughly 8.9% seen once. This CDR3 is 14 amino acids long. The germline gives CDR1 LNHNV, CDR2 YYDKDF (reference sequence). After removal of 3 bases from V and 3 bases from J, the junction contained 1 base not matched to a gene. The sample here was CD8+ T cells sorted from PBMCs, taken 45 days after the yellow fever booster vaccination. The sequence was collected from a man aged 30-40 years who received the YFV17D yellow fever vaccine. The chain is built from TRBV15 and TRBJ2-1; 8 nucleotides align to TRBD1. The CDR3 spells CATSRDRDYNEQFF. The CDR3 DNA sequence: TGTGCCACCAGCAGGGACAGGGACTACAATGAGCAGTTCTTC. The full variable domain, completed using reference TRBV15 and TRBJ2-1, is DAMVIQNPRYQVTQFGKPVTLSCSQTLNHNVMYWYQQKSSQAPKLLFHYYDKDFNNEADTPDNFQSRRPNTSFCFLDIRSPGLGDTAMYLCATSRDRDYNEQFFGPGTRLTVL.